Below, 8 T cell receptor beta chains from the same sample are listed, as sequenced in a study of T cell repertoires in cytomegalovirus infection. TCRdb reanalysed the reads using MiXCR and keeps one entry per CDR3 protein. The sample consists of roughly 100,000 distinct CDR3 sequences, under 45% of them appearing once. These receptors have no known antigen. The sequencing here drew on CD8+ T cells from cultured PBMCs, taken from culture after CMV antigen stimulation. All receptors come from a human donor in good health (CMV status not recorded). Some clones in this sample may be carry-over from other donors' samples.

This sequence joins TRBV6-6 and TRBJ2-5; 9 bases match TRBD2. The CDR3 consists of 15 residues. Germline V gene lookup returns CDR1 MNHNY and CDR2 SVGAGI (reference sequence). V was clipped by 5 bases and J by 4 bases; unmatched bases: 8. The CDR3: CASSQGLAGSETQYF. Written as DNA, the CDR3 is TGTGCCAGCAGTCAGGGGCTAGCGGGGTCAGAGACCCAGTACTTC.

This rearrangement joins TRBV20-1 to TRBJ2-1, with D tentatively TRBD1 (7 bases). The CDR3 is 15 residues long. V was pared by 2 bases and J by 7 bases, with 18 bases between. Germline loops: CDR1 DFQATT, CDR2 SNEGSKA (reference sequence). The CDR3 spells CSARSFQGGSNEQFF. CDR3 bases: TGCAGTGCTAGATCCTTCCAGGGGGGTTCAAATGAGCAGTTCTTC.

This chain uses TRBV7-6 with TRBJ1-2, with D uncertain. Per germline, CDR1 SGHVS and CDR2 FNYEAQ. Trimming removed 1 base at V and 3 bases at J, with 6 bases between. CDR3 length equals 13 residues. CDR3 in amino acids: CASSLGTDYGYTF. DNA for the CDR3: TGTGCCAGCAGCTTAGGGACCGACTATGGCTACACCTTC.

This clonotype was counted many times. The chain has TRBV6-1 and TRBJ2-7, with D possibly being TRBD1 or TRBD2 (5 bases each). Trimming shortened V by 1 base and J by 2 bases, and 6 bases separated the two germline ends. The CDR3 sequence is 13 residues long. Germline-derived CDR1 and CDR2 are MNHNS and SASEGT. As DNA, the CDR3 is TGTGCCAGCAGTGAAGGGGGGACCTACGAGCAGTACTTC. It is translated as CASSEGGTYEQYF.

The chain links TRBV5-4 to TRBJ2-3; TRBD1 matches at 7 bases. The CDR3 runs to 15 residues. Germline V gene data show CDR1 as SGHNT and CDR2 as YYREEE (reference sequence). The J segment lost 5 bases and the V segment lost 4 bases, leaving 10 bases of the junction unmatched. The CDR3: CASSEATGSRDTQYF. DNA of the CDR3: TGTGCCAGCAGCGAGGCGACAGGGTCGAGAGATACGCAGTATTTT.

This clonotype came up a few times. The chain has TRBV6-2 or TRBV6-3 and TRBJ1-1, with D hard to call. Looked up from germline, CDR1 is MNHEY and CDR2 is SVGEGT. V lost 3 bases and J 6 bases, leaving 14 bases between the germline ends. This CDR3 contains 14 residues. CDR3 bases: TGTGCCAGCAGTTATGCCGGGAGGATGCCTGAAGCTTTCTTT. Its protein is CASSYAGRMPEAFF.

The chain recombines TRBV12-3 or TRBV12-4 with TRBJ1-6; 7 nucleotides line up with TRBD1. V shed 3 bases, J shed 10 bases, and the junction held 6 bases outside the gene matches. This CDR3 comprises 14 residues. CDR3 protein: CASSFSQGLSPLHF. CDR3 bases: TGTGCCAGCAGTTTTTCACAGGGGCTGTCACCCCTCCACTTT.

J is TRBJ2-1 and V is TRBV12-3 or TRBV12-4; D is unresolved. The CDR3 is made up of 12 amino acids. V lost 5 bases, J lost 9 bases, and 11 bases lay in between. The CDR3 is CASSLRPGEQFF. The DNA for the CDR3 is TGTGCCAGCAGTCTTCGACCCGGTGAGCAGTTCTTC.